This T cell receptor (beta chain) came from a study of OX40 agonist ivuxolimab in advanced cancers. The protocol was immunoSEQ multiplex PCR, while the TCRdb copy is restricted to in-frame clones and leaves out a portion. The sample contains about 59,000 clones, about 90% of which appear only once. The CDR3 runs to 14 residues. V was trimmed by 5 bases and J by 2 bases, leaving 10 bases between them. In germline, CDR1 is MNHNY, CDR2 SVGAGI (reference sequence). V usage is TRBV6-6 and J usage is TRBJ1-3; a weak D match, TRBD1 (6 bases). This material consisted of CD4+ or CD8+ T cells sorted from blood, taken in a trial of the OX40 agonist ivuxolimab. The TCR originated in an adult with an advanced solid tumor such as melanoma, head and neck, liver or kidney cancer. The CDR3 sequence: CASSRNRAGNTIYF. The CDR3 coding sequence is TGTGCCAGCAGTCGAAACAGGGCTGGAAACACCATATATTTT.